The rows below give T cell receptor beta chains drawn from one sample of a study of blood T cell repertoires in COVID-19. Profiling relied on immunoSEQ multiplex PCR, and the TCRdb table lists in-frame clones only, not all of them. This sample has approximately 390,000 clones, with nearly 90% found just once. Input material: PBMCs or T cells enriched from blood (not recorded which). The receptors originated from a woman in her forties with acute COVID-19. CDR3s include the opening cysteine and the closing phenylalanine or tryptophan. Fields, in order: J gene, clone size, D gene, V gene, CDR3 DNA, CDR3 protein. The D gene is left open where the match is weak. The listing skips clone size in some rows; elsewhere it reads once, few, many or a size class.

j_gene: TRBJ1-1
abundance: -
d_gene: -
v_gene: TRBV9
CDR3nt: TGTGCCAGCAGCGACTTGGTGGGGACTAACACTGAAGCTTTCTTT
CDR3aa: CASSDLVGTNTEAFF

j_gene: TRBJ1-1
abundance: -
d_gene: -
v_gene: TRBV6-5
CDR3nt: TGTGCCAGCAGTTACTCGGACACCGGTCGGACTGAAGCTTTCTTT
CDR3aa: CASSYSDTGRTEAFF

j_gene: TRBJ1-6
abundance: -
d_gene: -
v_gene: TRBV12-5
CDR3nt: TGTGCTGGGATCGACAGTCTTTCCGTTAGCTCCTATAATTCACCCCTCCACTTT
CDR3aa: CAGIDSLSVSSYNSPLHF

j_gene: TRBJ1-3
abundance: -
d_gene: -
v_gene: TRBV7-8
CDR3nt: TGTGCCAGCAGCTCCGACCGGCAGGGCCCCTACCCCTCTGGAAACACCATATATTTT
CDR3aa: CASSSDRQGPYPSGNTIYF

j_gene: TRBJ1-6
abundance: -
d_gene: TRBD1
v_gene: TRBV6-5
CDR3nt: TGTGCCAGCACCCAATCTGGACAGGGGACTTGGTCCCTCCACTTT
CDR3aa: CASTQSGQGTWSLHF

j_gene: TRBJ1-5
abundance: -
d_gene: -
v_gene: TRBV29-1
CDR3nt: TGCAGCGTAGGCGACAGCCTCAATCAGCCCCAGCATTTT
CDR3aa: CSVGDSLNQPQHF

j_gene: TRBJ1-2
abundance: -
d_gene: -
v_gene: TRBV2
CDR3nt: TGTGCCAGCAGTGATGTTAAGGGGCTGGGAGGCTACACCTTC
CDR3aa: CASSDVKGLGGYTF

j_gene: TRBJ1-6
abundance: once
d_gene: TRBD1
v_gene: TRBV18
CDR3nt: TGTGCCAGCTCACAAAGCCCAGGGACAGATTCACCCCTCCACTTT
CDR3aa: CASSQSPGTDSPLHF

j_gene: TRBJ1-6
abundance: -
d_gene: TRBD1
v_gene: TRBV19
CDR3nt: TGTGCCAGTAGGGACAGGGCGGCTTCACCCCTCCACTTT
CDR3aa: CASRDRAASPLHF

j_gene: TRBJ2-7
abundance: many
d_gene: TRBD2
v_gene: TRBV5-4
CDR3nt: TGTGCCACCAAGACTAGCATCTCCTACGAGCAGTACTTC
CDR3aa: CATKTSISYEQYF

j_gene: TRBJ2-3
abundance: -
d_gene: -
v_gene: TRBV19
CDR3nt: TGTGCCAGTAGTATTCTAAGCGCAGATACGCAGTATTTT
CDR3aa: CASSILSADTQYF

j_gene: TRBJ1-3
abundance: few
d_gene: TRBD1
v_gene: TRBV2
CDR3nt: TGTGCCAGCAGCTACGGACAGGGAAGTGGAAACACCATATATTTT
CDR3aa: CASSYGQGSGNTIYF

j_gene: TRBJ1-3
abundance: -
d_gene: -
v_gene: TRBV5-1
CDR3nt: TGCGCCACTCAGGGTTCTGGAAACACCATATATTTT
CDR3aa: CATQGSGNTIYF